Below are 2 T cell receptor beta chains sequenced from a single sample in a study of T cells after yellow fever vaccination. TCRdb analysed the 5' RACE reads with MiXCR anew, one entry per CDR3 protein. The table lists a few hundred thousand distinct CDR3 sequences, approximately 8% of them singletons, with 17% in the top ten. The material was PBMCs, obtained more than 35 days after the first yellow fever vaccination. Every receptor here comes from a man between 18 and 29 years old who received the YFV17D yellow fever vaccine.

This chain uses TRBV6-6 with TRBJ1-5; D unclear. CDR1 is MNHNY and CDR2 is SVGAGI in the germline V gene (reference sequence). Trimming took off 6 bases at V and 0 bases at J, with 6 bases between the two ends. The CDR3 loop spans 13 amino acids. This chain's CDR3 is CASRGTSNQPQHF. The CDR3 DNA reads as TGTGCCAGCAGGGGCACTAGCAATCAGCCCCAGCATTTT.

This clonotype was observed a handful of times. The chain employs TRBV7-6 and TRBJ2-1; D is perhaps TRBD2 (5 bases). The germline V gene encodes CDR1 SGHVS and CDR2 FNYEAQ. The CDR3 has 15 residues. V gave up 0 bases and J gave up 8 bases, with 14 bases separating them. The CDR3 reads CASSLALRLGDEQFF. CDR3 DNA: TGTGCCAGCAGCTTAGCGCTGCGACTCGGGGATGAGCAGTTCTTC.